Each of the 18 T cell receptor beta chains below was sequenced from the same sample in a study of blood T cells in healthy people across ages. A second PCR of about 7 to 12 cycles used a sample-barcoded 5' primer and a J-beta primer mix. TCRdb re-called the 5' RACE reads through MiXCR, storing one row per CDR3 protein. The table has over 450,000 distinct CDR3 sequences, 24% seen once. The same specimen was also included in a second study, on T cells of mothers and their children.

The sequenced sample consisted of blood. These receptors originate from a boy younger than 18 in good health.

In this sample, this clonotype turned up a few times. The genes are TRBV15 and TRBJ2-7; D is possibly TRBD2 (5 bases). CDR1 LNHNV and CDR2 YYDKDF come from the germline V gene (reference sequence). The CDR3 has 14 residues. Trimming pared 5 bases from V and 4 bases from J, leaving 15 bases between. The CDR3, as DNA: TGTGCCACCAGCGGCCAGCGGAACCCTTACGAGCAGTACTTC. This translates into CATSGQRNPYEQYF.

This clonotype was counted only a few times. The V call is TRBV7-9, the J call TRBJ2-7, with 9 nucleotides matching TRBD1. The J call may be faulty, since TRBJ2-1 better matches the DNA end. CDR1 is SEHNR, CDR2 FQNEAQ, per germline (reference sequence). The CDR3 totals 15 residues. The CDR3 protein is CASSPLGTGRNEQFF. CDR3 coding DNA: TGTGCCAGCAGCCCCCTCGGGACAGGGAGGAATGAGCAGTTCTTC.

This clonotype has a handful of counts. This chain links TRBV12-3 or TRBV12-4 with TRBJ1-2, with 9 bases that match TRBD1. There are 16 residues in the CDR3. V lost 5 bases to trimming and J lost 4 bases; unmatched junction nucleotides: 11. CDR3 amino acids: CASSDTGTGIPYGYTF. For the CDR3, the DNA is TGTGCCAGCAGTGATACCGGGACAGGGATACCCTATGGCTACACCTTC.

Here the CDR3 reads CASSSLGRGKINYGYTF. CDR3 nucleotide sequence: TGTGCCAGCAGTTCTCTGGGCAGGGGTAAAATTAACTATGGCTACACCTTC. This sequence joins TRBV27 and TRBJ1-2, with D perhaps TRBD1 (6 bases). CDR3 length: 17 residues. The V end was cut by 4 bases, the J end by 1 base, with 19 bases between. Germline V gene data show CDR1 as MNHEY and CDR2 as SMNVEV (reference sequence).

This clonotype was seen only a few times. The J gene is TRBJ2-4, the V gene TRBV7-2; 8 bases match TRBD2. Germline V gene sequence: CDR1 SGHTA, CDR2 FQGNSA. The V and J ends lost 8 bases and 5 bases, in that order; junction bases with no gene match: 8. The CDR3 covers 14 residues. The CDR3 region is CASCLTGGENIQYF. In DNA, the CDR3 is TGTGCCAGCTGCCTAACGGGGGGGGAAAACATTCAGTACTTC.

This clonotype has only a few counts. V usage is TRBV3-1 and J usage is TRBJ1-5; TRBD1 aligns across 7 bases. Germline loops: CDR1 LGHDT, CDR2 YNNKEL (reference sequence). V trimming: 3 bases; J trimming: 4 bases; junction bases outside the gene matches: 6. The CDR3 runs to 15 residues. The CDR3: CASSQGTANNQPQHF. The CDR3 DNA follows: TGTGCCAGCAGCCAGGGGACAGCGAATAATCAGCCCCAGCATTTT.

The chain uses TRBV9 and TRBJ2-1, with TRBD2 identical over 8 bases. The CDR3 has 15 residues. Trimming took 4 bases from V and 0 from J; bases not matched to a gene: 3. The V gene's germline CDR1 is SGDLS and CDR2 YYNGEE. The CDR3 DNA is TGTGCCAGCAGCCTAGCGGGTATCTCCTACAATGAGCAGTTCTTC. Encoded protein: CASSLAGISYNEQFF.

This clonotype appeared many times. This chain uses TRBV28 with TRBJ2-2; D unclear. V dropped 2 bases and J dropped 5 bases, with 6 bases sitting between them. The CDR3 is made up of 13 amino acids. Per the germline V gene, CDR1 is MDHEN and CDR2 is SYDVKM. The CDR3, as DNA: TGTGCCAGCAGTTTAGCCCAAACCGGGGAGCTGTTTTTT. It specifies CASSLAQTGELFF.

This clonotype was seen only a few times. The V call is TRBV10-3, the J call TRBJ1-2; the D is unclear. Germline V gene sequence: CDR1 ENHRY, CDR2 SYGVKD. V was clipped by 0 bases and J by 1 base, with 12 bases between them. The CDR3 covers 16 residues. CDR3 coding DNA: TGTGCCATCAGTGAGTCGAGTGTACCGCTTAACTATGGCTACACCTTC. Translated, it gives CAISESSVPLNYGYTF.

This clonotype has only one observation. The V gene is TRBV28, the J gene TRBJ1-2; D is ambiguous. CDR1 is MDHEN, CDR2 SYDVKM, per germline. V was pared by 5 bases and J by 5 bases, with 9 bases between. This CDR3 has 12 amino acids. CDR3 residues: CASSAGSYGYTF. CDR3 coding DNA: TGTGCCAGCAGTGCGGGTTCTTATGGCTACACCTTC.

This clonotype was detected a few times. The gene calls are TRBV11-2 and TRBJ1-3, with D tentatively TRBD1 (6 bases). Trimming stripped 6 bases from V and 0 bases from J, with 12 bases between. The CDR3 loop spans 15 amino acids. Germline V gene lookup returns CDR1 SGHAT and CDR2 FQNNGV. The CDR3, as DNA: TGTGCCAGCAGACAGGGAGTGATCTCTGGAAACACCATATATTTT. It encodes CASRQGVISGNTIYF.

A few counts support this clonotype. The chain employs TRBV6-2 or TRBV6-3 and TRBJ1-5; 9 bases agree with TRBD1. The CDR3 runs 16 residues. Germline-derived CDR1 and CDR2 are MNHEY and SVGEGT. V was pared by 0 bases and J by 6 bases, with 6 bases of the junction left unmatched. The CDR3 DNA follows: TGTGCCAGCAGTTACTCGACGGGACAGGGTCCTCAGCCCCAGCATTTT. Encoded protein: CASSYSTGQGPQPQHF.

In this sample, this clonotype turned up a few times. The chain employs TRBV7-3 and TRBJ2-5; 8 bases match TRBD2. CDR1 is SGHTA and CDR2 is FQGTGA in the germline V gene. V shed 3 bases and J 2 bases; nucleotides not matched to a gene: 5. This CDR3 region has 15 residues. This CDR3 is CASSLGGGKQETQYF. The CDR3 DNA is TGTGCCAGCAGCTTGGGCGGGGGGAAACAAGAGACCCAGTACTTC.

The chain is built from TRBV14 and TRBJ2-1, with D perhaps matching TRBD2 (6 bases). The germline V gene has CDR1 SGHDN and CDR2 FVKESK. Between the trimmed V and J ends, which lost 4 bases and 7 bases, there was a span of 11 bases. The CDR3 consists of 13 residues. CDR3 sequence (DNA): TGTGCCAGCAGCCGACTAGGGAGGAATGAGCAGTTCTTC. Its translation: CASSRLGRNEQFF. The full variable domain, rest sourced from reference TRBV14 and TRBJ2-1, is EAGVTQFPSHSVIEKGQTVTLRCDPISGHDNLYWYRRVMGKEIKFLLHFVKESKQDESGMPNNRFLAERTGGTYSTLKVQPAELEDSGVYFCASSRLGRNEQFFGPGTRLTVL.

The sample holds a few counts of this clonotype. The chain links TRBV5-4 to TRBJ2-2, with 9 bases that match TRBD2. The CDR3 covers 18 residues. Germline V CDR1 and CDR2: SGHNT, YYREEE (reference sequence). The J segment lost 2 bases and the V segment lost 5 bases, leaving 13 bases of the junction unmatched. The CDR3 protein is CASRPQVRGLANTGELFF. The CDR3 DNA follows: TGTGCCAGCAGGCCCCAAGTCCGGGGACTAGCCAACACCGGGGAGCTGTTTTTT.

This clonotype was picked up a small number of times. This chain uses TRBV7-9 with TRBJ2-1; the match to TRBD1 covers 9 bases. This CDR3 has 14 amino acids. CDR1 SEHNR and CDR2 FQNEAQ come from the germline V gene (reference sequence). The J segment lost 11 bases and the V segment lost 4 bases, leaving 9 bases of the junction unmatched. Here the CDR3 DNA reads TGTGCCAGCAGCTCGGGACAGGGAGGTAGTAAGCAGTTCTTC. It specifies CASSSGQGGSKQFF.

The chain employs TRBV10-3 and TRBJ2-7; D call uncertain. V was clipped by 3 bases and J by 7 bases, with 10 bases between them. The CDR3 has 12 residues. Germline CDR1 and CDR2: ENHRY and SYGVKD. In nucleotides, the CDR3 is TGTGCCATCAGTGACAGGACGCCAGAGCAGTACTTC. This sequence encodes CAISDRTPEQYF.

This chain uses TRBV7-2 with TRBJ2-1; 8 bases align to TRBD2. The length of the CDR3 is 15 residues. From germline, CDR1 is SGHTA and CDR2 FQGNSA. The J segment lost 2 bases and the V segment lost 5 bases, leaving 5 bases of the junction unmatched. The CDR3 DNA sequence: TGTGCCAGCAGCCTGACTAGCGACACCTACAATGAGCAGTTCTTC. Protein: CASSLTSDTYNEQFF.